Sequencing of this TCR beta chain was carried out in a study of shared clonotypes between healthy human individuals. Produced via immunoSEQ multiplex PCR; TCRdb's table is partial and in-frame only. The data hold about 700,000 clones, with roughly 70% observed a single time. On this clone: Its matching antigen is unknown.

Study observations and caveats: The sole specimen, blood, was sampled, and tissue repertoires likely differ. Clonotype sharing among donors, it was expected, would be affected by sequencing depth. Approximately 5% of naive CD4 clonotypes were shared across four donors.

The CDR3 consists of 15 residues. The germline gives CDR1 KGHSH, CDR2 LQKENI. The V segment lost 3 bases and the J segment 4 bases; nucleotides outside the gene matches: 3. Sequencing was carried out using memory CD4+ T cells sorted from blood. Subset denoted: CD45RA-negative fraction. The V and J genes are TRBV18 and TRBJ2-2, with 9 positions matching TRBD1. The receptor's source is a woman in her 30s in good health. In DNA, the CDR3 is TGTGCCAGCTCACCGATACAGGGGGCCACCGGGGAGCTGTTTTTT. Encoded protein: CASSPIQGATGELFF.